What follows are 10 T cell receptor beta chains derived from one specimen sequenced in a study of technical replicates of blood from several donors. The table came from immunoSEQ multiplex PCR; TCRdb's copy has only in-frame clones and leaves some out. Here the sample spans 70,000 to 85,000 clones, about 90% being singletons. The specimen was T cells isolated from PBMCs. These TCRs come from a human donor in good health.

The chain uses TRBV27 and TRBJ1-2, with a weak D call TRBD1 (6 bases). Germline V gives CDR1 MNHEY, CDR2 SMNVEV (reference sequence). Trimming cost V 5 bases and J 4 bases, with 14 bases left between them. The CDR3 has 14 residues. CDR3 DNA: TGTGCCAGCAGTAGAACAGGGTTCGGCTATGGCTACACCTTC. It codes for CASSRTGFGYGYTF.

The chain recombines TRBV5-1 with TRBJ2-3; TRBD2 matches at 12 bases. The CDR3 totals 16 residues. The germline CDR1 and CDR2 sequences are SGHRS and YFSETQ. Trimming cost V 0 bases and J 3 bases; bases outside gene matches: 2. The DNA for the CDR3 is TGCGCCAGCAGCTTGGGACTAGCGGGAGAGACAGATACGCAGTATTTT. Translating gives CASSLGLAGETDTQYF.

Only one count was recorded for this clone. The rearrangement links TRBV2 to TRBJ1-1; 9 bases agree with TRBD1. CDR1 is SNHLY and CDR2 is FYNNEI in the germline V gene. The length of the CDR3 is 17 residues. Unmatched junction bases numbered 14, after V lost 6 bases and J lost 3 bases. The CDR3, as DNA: TGTGCCAGCAGGTACAGGGGGCCATACAGCCTATACACTGAAGCTTTCTTT. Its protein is CASRYRGPYSLYTEAFF.

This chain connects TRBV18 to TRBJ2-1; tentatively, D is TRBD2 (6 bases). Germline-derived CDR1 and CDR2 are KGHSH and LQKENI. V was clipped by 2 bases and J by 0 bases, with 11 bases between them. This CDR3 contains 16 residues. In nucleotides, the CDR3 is TGTGCCAGCTCACCAAGGGCGGGAAGCTCCTACAATGAGCAGTTCTTC. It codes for CASSPRAGSSYNEQFF.

The chain's CDR3 is CASSGRSGLVSSGANVLTF. The CDR3 bases are TGTGCCAGCAGCGGGAGATCGGGATTAGTCAGCTCTGGGGCCAACGTCCTGACTTTC. The rearrangement links TRBV7-9 to TRBJ2-6, with TRBD2 as a possible D gene (5 bases). The CDR3 length is 19 residues. From germline, CDR1 is SEHNR and CDR2 FQNEAQ (reference sequence). V was pared by 5 bases and J by 0 bases, with 20 bases between.

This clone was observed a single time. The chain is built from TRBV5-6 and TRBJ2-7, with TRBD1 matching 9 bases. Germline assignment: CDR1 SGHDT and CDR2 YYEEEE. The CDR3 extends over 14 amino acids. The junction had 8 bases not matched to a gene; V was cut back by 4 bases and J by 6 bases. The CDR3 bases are TGTGCCAGCAGCCTTCCGGGACAGGGCTTCGAGCAGTACTTC. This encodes CASSLPGQGFEQYF.

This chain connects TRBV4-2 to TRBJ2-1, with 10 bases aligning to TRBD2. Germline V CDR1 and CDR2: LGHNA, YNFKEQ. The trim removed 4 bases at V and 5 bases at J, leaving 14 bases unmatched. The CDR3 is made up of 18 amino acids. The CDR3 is CASSRQQPGLASHNEQFF. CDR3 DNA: TGTGCCAGCAGCCGTCAACAGCCGGGACTAGCGTCCCACAATGAGCAGTTCTTC.

CDR3 region: CASSEQVLGTQYF. The CDR3 DNA sequence: TGTGCCAGTAGCGAGCAGGTGCTGGGGACCCAGTACTTC. This rearrangement joins TRBV19 to TRBJ2-5; no clear D gene. Germline CDR1 and CDR2: LNHDA and SQIVND (reference sequence). V shed 6 bases and J shed 7 bases, with 15 bases lying between them. The CDR3 totals 13 residues.

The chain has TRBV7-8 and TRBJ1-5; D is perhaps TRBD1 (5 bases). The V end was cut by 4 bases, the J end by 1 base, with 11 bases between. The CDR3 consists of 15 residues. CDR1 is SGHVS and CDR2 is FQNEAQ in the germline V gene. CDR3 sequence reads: CASSSDRTSNQPQHF. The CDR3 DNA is TGTGCCAGCAGCTCCGATCGGACAAGCAATCAGCCCCAGCATTTT.

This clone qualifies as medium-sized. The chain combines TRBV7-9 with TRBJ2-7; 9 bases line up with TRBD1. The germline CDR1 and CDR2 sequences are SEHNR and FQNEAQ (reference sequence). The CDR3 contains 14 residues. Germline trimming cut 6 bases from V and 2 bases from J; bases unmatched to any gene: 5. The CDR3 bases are TGTGCCAGCAGGGGACAGGGAGGAACCTACGAGCAGTACTTC. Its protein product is CASRGQGGTYEQYF.